This TCR beta chain appears in the sequencing data of a study of cytomegalovirus exposure and HLA in healthy donors. The PCR contained 60 Vbeta and 13 Jbeta primers. The protocol was immunoSEQ multiplex PCR, while the TCRdb copy is restricted to in-frame clones and leaves out a portion. The sample holds 87,000 or so clones, approximately 7.6% seen once. The V gene lost 5 bases and the J gene lost 6 bases, with 13 bases spanning the gap. From germline, CDR1 is MGHDK and CDR2 SYGVNS. This CDR3 is built from 13 residues. The sample taken for sequencing was PBMCs. The chain uses TRBV25-1 and TRBJ1-2, with D unresolved. The TCR originated in a man over 45 in good health and CMV-seronegative. CDR3 DNA sequence: TGTGCCAGCAGTAAGCCCGATATGGATGGCTACACCTTC. Residues: CASSKPDMDGYTF.